What follows describes a single TCR beta chain. The sample comes from a study of blood T cell repertoires in COVID-19. Study background: Samples representing acute and convalescent COVID-19 were sourced from the United States, Italy and Spain. Nucleic acid was either cDNA or gDNA, and it came from T cells, B-cell-depleted T cells, or PBMCs.

The ends were cut back, 4 bases at V and 4 bases at J, with 5 bases in the middle. This CDR3 is built from 12 residues. Germline V gene lookup returns CDR1 ENHRY and CDR2 SYGVKD. Original methodology: For nucleated cells, counts were estimated from reference gene primer amplification. Clones were read by immunoSEQ multiplex PCR, and TCRdb kept only the in-frame ones, dropping some. The V and J calls and clone size are taken from that table; D and trimming were inferred from the DNA. The table has around 260,000 clones, roughly 85% seen once. This TCR was recovered from a woman aged 25 to 45 with active or convalescent COVID-19. The chain links TRBV10-3 to TRBJ1-5; D is unresolved. Sample: peripheral blood. CDR3 amino acids: CAISAGNQPQHF. CDR3 DNA sequence: TGTGCCATCAGTGCCGGTAATCAGCCCCAGCATTTT.